This T cell receptor (beta chain) was recovered during a study of cytomegalovirus exposure and HLA in healthy donors (dated by TCRdb to about 2017). With regard to the full study: In an earlier analysis of 587 of the donors, 250 to 300 Gb of sequence data and 90 million to 120 million unique TCR beta sequences from approximately 180 million T cells were reported. In the later analysis, no new phenotypic data were used to find candidate immune exposures; instead, reliance was placed on TCR beta sequences and their occurrence across donors. Four to six DR-DQ haplotypes were handled as single units for association and clustering, since linkage in the cohort was strong. A later genetic analysis used genome-wide SNP genotypes for about three fifths of the 666 donors, treating that subset as a discovery cohort. Both class I and class II loci were covered by HLA typing, at four-digit resolution. Approximately 300 gigabases of sequencing data and about 92 million unique TCR sequences made up an early release that covered several hundred HLA-typed donors. To study patterns of TCR occurrence, a later analysis re-analyzed previously published TCR beta repertoires from 600 to 750 donors and added high-resolution HLA genotyping. Along with the approximately 700-subject first cohort, a separate validation cohort of some 130 different subjects was used. The T cell repertoires of under 700 subjects were profiled by immunosequencing and related to cytomegalovirus serostatus. Donor age, sex, ethnicity and CMV serostatus were compiled together with the repertoire data. The study combined high-throughput TCR immunosequencing, statistical association of individual TCRs with disease status, and machine learning to predict cytomegalovirus infection status. Every repertoire in the discovery cohort had been generated on one and the same sequencing platform. The study aimed to test whether signatures of past pathogen exposure could be identified by cataloging public T cell receptors. On average, around 230,000 unique TCR beta nucleotide sequences were sequenced per donor among a few hundred genotyped donors of the cohort, with around 19% of those sequences being non-productive. Among the roughly 400 genotyped donors, approximately 77% belonged to the genetic ancestry cluster associated with self-reported Caucasian donors. In an earlier analysis of more than 550 of the donors, high-throughput TCR beta sequencing was used to judge whether each TCR beta V gene segment behaved as functional or pseudogenic. Typing coverage varied by locus: 629-630 donors for A, B, C, DRB1 and DQB1; some 520 for DQA1; about 570 for DPA1; about 450 for DPB1. The investigation overall reported the following: CMV serostatus was the only immune exposure information available for the cohort. The classifier was reported to diagnose cytomegalovirus status with high specificity and sensitivity in both the original cohort and the validation cohort. Because the 87-base-pair reads could not distinguish some IMGT-functional V segments, including TRBV6-2 and TRBV6-3, those segments were excluded. Because some donors lacked HLA typing at each locus, the association tests relied only on the typed subset. According to a later genetic analysis, donors in an Asian-associated ancestry cluster had fewer N-insertions in productive TCRs than the roughly 670-donor mean. The presence/absence analyses assumed that sequencing depth was roughly uniform across donors, and that assumption may not be true. The authors suggested that the approach could potentially be extended to other disease states and immunological phenotypes. When HLA alleles, especially DR and DQ, strongly co-occurred, TCR associations were difficult to assign to individual alleles. In an earlier analysis of some 640 of the donors, most TCR beta V segments were observed in productive rearrangements about 87% or about 30% of the time, broadly matching IMGT annotations. V-gene and J-gene trimming of TCR beta chains was associated with a missense DCLRE1C variant in a later genetic analysis, and the association was replicated in an independent cohort. A later analysis found that most CMV-associated TCR beta chains appeared HLA-restricted, with HLA associations seemingly driven largely by CMV exposure. A further reported finding was that TCR beta sequences accurately predicted the HLA-A and HLA-B alleles for most subjects in the first cohort. A later analysis found that TCR association rates varied across HLA loci, with DRB1 alleles showing the most associated TCRs and HLA-C alleles the fewest. In vitro tests confirmed that three of the cytomegalovirus-associated TCR beta chains recognize cytomegalovirus antigens. In a later analysis, HLA-associated TCR beta chains showed more clonal expansion and lower generation probabilities than non-associated chains that were equally common. In this cohort, only TCR beta chains were sequenced, and detectable features were limited by the absence of alpha or paired-chain data. According to a later analysis, parvovirus B19, influenza, CMV and Epstein-Barr virus appeared linked to several top co-occurrence clusters. At a false discovery rate of 0.05, a later analysis linked 16,951 TCR beta sequences to specific HLA alleles. While some public TCRs were present in many individuals, most TCR sequences turned up only very rarely across donors. A cluster of highly shared sequence variants was judged likely to be a technical artifact of the sequencing pipeline. In the study, about 150 TCR beta chains were listed as associated with cytomegalovirus. Correlated functional status among segregating V segments might reflect linkage disequilibrium, but an unknown experimental factor could not be ruled out. Because counts were too low, more than 15 rarely observed V segments, including chromosome 9 orphons, were excluded from the earlier analysis of fewer than 650 of the donors.

Libraries were built with the immunoSEQ multiplex PCR assay. For the multiplex PCR, a mixture combining 60 forward primers for TCR Vbeta segments and 13 reverse primers for TCR Jbeta segments was used. A multiplex PCR assay on genomic DNA amplified the CDR3 region of rearranged TCR beta genes. Amplified TCR beta libraries were sequenced as 87-base-pair reads on the Illumina HiSeq System. The study's own analysis went as follows. Across the 600 to 700 repertoires, a later analysis counted 75 million to 90 million unique TCR beta chains, 9 million to 14 million of which were shared by at least two donors. A nearest-neighbor algorithm error-corrected the raw reads and collapsed the reads into unique sequences, merging closely related sequences to remove PCR and sequencing errors. CDR3 sequences were aligned to IMGT reference sequences to assign V, D and J gene segments. Each retained sequence needed at least a six-nucleotide match to both a V gene segment and a J gene segment. Rearrangements were classified as productive when the CDR3 lacked stop codons and remained in frame with V and J, and all other rearrangements were classified as non-productive. Following IMGT convention, CDR3 was defined as the stretch from the second conserved V-encoded cysteine to the conserved J-encoded phenylalanine. The earlier analysis of 587 of the donors excluded any sequence lacking an unambiguous match to a single V gene segment. In an earlier analysis of more than 500 of the donors, a V segment was called functional when productive rearrangements were above 56.7%, and segregating when the standard deviation between donors exceeded 5%. A statistical classification framework was built for diagnosing cytomegalovirus status from the catalog of TCR beta chain sequences. In a later analysis, TCR nucleotide sequences were compared against IMGT/GENE-DB human TR gene sequences so that V and J genes could be assigned. In a later analysis, CDR3 sequences and most-parsimonious VDJ recombination scenarios were assigned using the TCRdist pipeline. A later analysis defined each TCR beta chain by its CDR3 amino acid sequence plus V-gene family, and excluded reads lacking a unique V-gene family. As a way to deal with suspected cross-contamination and a sequencing artifact, a later analysis dropped hundreds of nucleotide sequences that were highly shared and had low generation probability. In a later analysis, a clonal expansion index for each public chain was calculated from normalized within-repertoire ranks of inferred template counts. In a later analysis, generation probabilities were computed with a VDJ recombination model fitted to out-of-frame rearrangements, and the resulting probabilities were checked against IGoR. A later analysis scored TCR-TCR, TCR-HLA and TCR-CMV co-occurrence with hypergeometric tests, applying a repertoire-size bias correction to TCR pairs. In a later analysis, false discovery rates were estimated by permuting HLA or CMV assignments 20 times. In a later analysis, co-occurring TCRs were grouped using DBSCAN, with TCRdist sequence similarity added in when clustering inside HLA-allele-positive subsets. Repertoires with fewer than 30,000 or more than 120,000 public chains were left out of co-occurrence clustering, as were five repertoires with anomalous nucleotide sharing. As stored in TCRdb, this immuneACCESS dataset retains in-frame rearrangements with V and J assigned. A fraction of the clones does not appear; measured against another copy, unresolved V genes explain less than half of the discrepancy, and the remainder lacks a known reason. That table is the source of V, J and clone size, and D and trimming were worked out from the DNA. In all, the sample holds approximately 220,000 clones, and about 75% of those were seen once. Roughly 2% of the sample rests with the top ten.

Turning to this clone: The clone's antigen remains unknown. No much larger clone is present one base from it, and per-base qualities are unavailable.

Looking up the germline V gene yields CDR1 SQVTM and CDR2 ANQGSEA. The CDR3 spans 14 residues, from the cysteine through the phenylalanine. Only CDR3 DNA is held: 42 bases, read in frame from base 1. The cohort consisted of 670 or so healthy bone marrow donors. At the time of sampling, all cohort members were nominally healthy, though unrecorded immune exposures were likely present. The donor tested CMV seronegative, placing the donor among the 350 or so seronegative members of the cohort. Every donor gave a peripheral blood sample, and the peripheral blood mononuclear cells from that sample were used for TCR beta sequencing. Genomic DNA was extracted from the blood cell samples with the Qiagen DNeasy Blood Extraction Kit.

What was sequenced was PBMCs. The chain links TRBV29-1 with TRBJ2-3; 16 middle bases align to TRBD2. The clonotype comes from a man aged 18 to 30 in good health and CMV-seronegative. The sequenced DNA: TGCGGCGGGGGGACTAGCGGGGGGGTTGGTACGCAGTATTTT. Translation gives CGGGTSGGVGTQYF.